The 25 T cell receptor delta chains reported below all come from one sample, sequenced in a study of Vδ1+ human thymocytes. Sequences come from RNA converted to cDNA by reverse transcription. The CDR3 regions were amplified by multiplex PCR from V-gene primers to a constant-region primer. TCRdb re-called the multiplex PCR reads via CATT. The repertoire holds around 76,000 delta-chain clones, around 35% seen once, with 0.2% to 0.3% in the top ten. The antigens of these receptors remain unknown. Findings of the study overall: Thymic TRG and TRD repertoires appeared highly polyclonal, with Gaussian CDR3 length distributions.

Sequencing was performed on Vdelta1+ gamma-delta thymocytes from the thymus. Subset given: FACS-sorted CD3+ TCRalphabeta- TCRVdelta1+ TCRVdelta2- thymocytes. Receptor source: a boy less than two years old who had congenital heart surgery.

The gene calls are TRDV1 and TRDJ1; tentatively, D is TRDD3 (5 bases). The CDR3 is 22 residues long. Germline CDR1 reads TSWWSYY; CDR2 reads QGS. The V gene lost 1 base and the J gene lost 0 bases, with 30 bases spanning the gap. The CDR3 DNA reads as TGTGCTCTTGGGGAACCCCCTCATTTTTCCAACCCATCCGGGGGCTACACCGATAAACTCATCTTT. It codes for CALGEPPHFSNPSGGYTDKLIF.

This clone was recorded a few times. The chain couples TRDV1 to TRDJ1; 9 bases align to TRDD3. Trimming cost V 2 bases and J 7 bases; bases outside gene matches: 8. Germline CDR1 TSWWSYY, CDR2 QGS. The CDR3 spans 15 residues. In DNA form, the CDR3 reads TGTGCTCTTGGGGAAGGGGTCCACTGGGGGAGTAAACTCATCTTT. It specifies CALGEGVHWGSKLIF.

The V and J genes are TRDV2 and TRDJ1; D perhaps matches TRDD3 (5 bases). Germline V gene sequence: CDR1 GEAIGNYY, CDR2 EKD. V was pared by 4 bases and J by 0 bases, with 14 bases between. The CDR3 consists of 15 residues. DNA for the CDR3: TGTGCCTGTGAACAGGGGACCCAGTACACCGATAAACTCATCTTT. Encoded protein: CACEQGTQYTDKLIF.

The sample holds a few counts of this clone. This chain joins TRDV1 and TRDJ1, with 9 positions matching TRDD3. V was clipped by 3 bases and J by 3 bases; unmatched bases: 14. The germline V gene has CDR1 TSWWSYY and CDR2 QGS. There are 18 residues in the CDR3. In DNA, the CDR3 is TGTGCTCTTGGGGACCACTACGACGGGGGATACAATGCCGATAAACTCATCTTT. This translates into CALGDHYDGGYNADKLIF.

V usage is TRDV1 and J usage is TRDJ1, with 7 bases lining up with TRDD3. The CDR3 covers 18 residues. Trimming removed 0 bases from V and 2 bases from J; junction bases left unmatched: 12. Germline V CDR1 and CDR2: TSWWSYY, QGS. Here the CDR3 reads CALGELGPTGDSTDKLIF. The CDR3 bases are TGTGCTCTTGGGGAACTAGGCCCAACTGGGGACTCGACCGATAAACTCATCTTT.

The chain employs TRDV1 and TRDJ1; a possible D gene is TRDD3 (6 bases). Germline V gene data show CDR1 as TSWWSYY and CDR2 as QGS. This CDR3 contains 22 residues. The ends were cut back, 2 bases at V and 0 bases at J, with 31 bases in the middle. The CDR3 sequence is CALGEDLGGRYAYVQYTDKLIF. The CDR3 bases are TGTGCTCTTGGGGAAGACCTGGGTGGGAGATACGCCTACGTACAGTACACCGATAAACTCATCTTT.

The table lists this clone with a few counts. The chain has TRDV1 and TRDJ1; D gene uncertain. This CDR3 comprises 15 residues. The V gene lost 0 bases and the J gene lost 0 bases, with 8 bases spanning the gap. CDR1 TSWWSYY and CDR2 QGS come from the germline V gene. The CDR3 sequence: CALGELARHTDKLIF. CDR3 nucleotides: TGTGCTCTTGGGGAACTCGCACGGCACACCGATAAACTCATCTTT.

This clone was detected a few times. V usage is TRDV1 and J usage is TRDJ1; D is perhaps TRDD3 (5 bases). This CDR3 has 15 residues. V gave up 5 bases and J gave up 4 bases, with 17 bases separating them. From germline, CDR1 is TSWWSYY and CDR2 QGS. The CDR3 region has the DNA TGTGCTCTTGGGAGTCACCGGGATTGGGGCGATAAACTCATCTTT. Its protein is CALGSHRDWGDKLIF.

This clone was found a few times. Relative to the germline gene, one junction end is altered; a read error may explain this. This chain links TRDV1 with TRDJ1; 13 positions agree with TRDD3. CDR1 is TSWWSYY and CDR2 is QGS in the germline V gene. This CDR3 is built from 22 residues. The CDR3 DNA follows: TGTGCTCTTGGGGAACTACTCGGCCACTGGGGGATACGCCTTAGGGACACCGATAAACCCATCTTT. This gives the protein CALGELLGHWGIRLRDTDKPIF.

This clone was picked up a small number of times. V and J are TRDV1 and TRDJ1, with 13 bases aligning to TRDD3. Germline V gives CDR1 TSWWSYY, CDR2 QGS. V dropped 0 bases and J dropped 2; count of bases not matched to a gene: 27. The CDR3 runs to 25 residues. Here the CDR3 reads CALGELYRDLPYWGIRGLGTDKLIF. In nucleotides, the CDR3 is TGTGCTCTTGGGGAACTGTACCGGGACCTACCGTACTGGGGGATACGGGGCCTAGGGACCGATAAACTCATCTTT.

This clone showed up just a few times. This chain joins TRDV1 and TRDJ1; 7 bases are shared with TRDD3. After removal of 1 base from V and 5 bases from J, the junction contained 13 bases not matched to a gene. The CDR3 extends over 17 amino acids. CDR1 is TSWWSYY, CDR2 QGS, per germline. CDR3 DNA sequence: TGTGCTCTTGGGGAACGGTACCCTCTGGGGGCGATGGATAAACTCATCTTT. This codes for CALGERYPLGAMDKLIF.

This clone was detected once. The chain employs TRDV1 and TRDJ1; possible D gene TRDD1, 6 bases. Looked up from germline, CDR1 is TSWWSYY and CDR2 is QGS. The V end lost 5 bases, the J end lost 0 bases, and 25 bases lay between the germline ends. The CDR3 extends over 19 amino acids. The CDR3 loop is CALGRNNYPLQQYTDKLIF. CDR3 nucleotide sequence: TGTGCTCTTGGGAGAAATAATTATCCCCTACAACAGTACACCGATAAACTCATCTTT.

By proportion, this clone is medium-sized. The identical CDR3 is also encoded by other nucleotide sequences in the sample. The chain has TRDV2 and TRDJ2, with 10 bases aligning to TRDD3. With 1 base clipped from V and 4 bases from J, the junction kept 5 bases outside the gene matches. Germline CDR1 is GEAIGNYY and CDR2 is EKD. The CDR3 is made up of 16 amino acids. This CDR3 reads CACDTGGYGRTAQLFF. In DNA form, the CDR3 reads TGTGCCTGTGACACGGGGGGATACGGTCGGACAGCACAACTCTTCTTT.

This clone was picked up a small number of times. The rearrangement uses TRDV1 and TRDJ1, with 10 bases that match TRDD3. Germline V gene data show CDR1 as TSWWSYY and CDR2 as QGS. Trimming cost V 1 base and J 3 bases; bases outside gene matches: 35. The CDR3 runs 26 residues. CDR3 nucleotide sequence: TGTGCTCTTGGGGAACCGGCTCAGGAGTCCTTTGTGAGGGGGATACGTCGTTTGAATAATTCCGATAAACTCATCTTT. Amino acid sequence: CALGEPAQESFVRGIRRLNNSDKLIF.

This sequence joins TRDV1 and TRDJ1; no clear D gene. Germline assignment: CDR1 TSWWSYY and CDR2 QGS. Trimming pared 4 bases from V and 11 bases from J, leaving 17 bases between. The CDR3 spans 13 residues. The CDR3 DNA is TGTGCTCTTGGGGTGTTGCCGGGGCTAAAGCTCATCTTT. This encodes CALGVLPGLKLIF.

The chain combines TRDV1 with TRDJ1; D could derive from TRDD2 or TRDD3 (7 bases each). The germline gives CDR1 TSWWSYY, CDR2 QGS. Deletions cut 0 bases from V and 0 bases from J, with 26 bases between. This CDR3 has 21 residues. CDR3 protein: CALGELVFPTLLGMHTDKLIF. CDR3 DNA: TGTGCTCTTGGGGAACTAGTGTTTCCTACGTTACTGGGGATGCACACCGATAAACTCATCTTT.

The genes are TRDV1 and TRDJ1, with 9 positions matching TRDD3. From germline, CDR1 is TSWWSYY and CDR2 QGS. With V trimmed by 4 bases and J by 3 bases, 27 bases remained unmatched. The CDR3 has 22 residues. The CDR3 DNA reads TGTGCTCTTGGGGCCCCTTTGGTCCTACGCTGGGGGATGATTGGAGGAGCCGATAAACTCATCTTT. It encodes CALGAPLVLRWGMIGGADKLIF.

The chain has TRDV1 and TRDJ1; TRDD2 or TRDD3 may be the D gene (9 bases each). CDR1 and CDR2 (germline): TSWWSYY, QGS. V lost 5 bases and J lost 1, with 29 bases in between. The CDR3 runs to 20 residues. CDR3 bases: TGTGCTCTTGGGTATCCTTCCTACGCCTACTGGGGGAAGTCCACCGATAAACTCATCTTT. It specifies CALGYPSYAYWGKSTDKLIF.

Only a few counts were recorded for this clone. The chain couples TRDV2 to TRDJ1; 8 nucleotides agree with TRDD3. Germline loops: CDR1 GEAIGNYY, CDR2 EKD. The CDR3 extends over 20 amino acids. The trim removed 3 bases at V and 2 bases at J, leaving 22 bases unmatched. DNA of the CDR3: TGTGCCTGTGACTCTCGTTACTGGGGGTCCCCGTCTGTCACAACCGATAAACTCATCTTT. This translates into CACDSRYWGSPSVTTDKLIF.

V and J are TRDV1 and TRDJ1; D is unresolved. V lost 4 bases, J lost 0 bases, and 12 bases lay in between. The length of the CDR3 is 15 residues. Germline V gene sequence: CDR1 TSWWSYY, CDR2 QGS. In DNA, the CDR3 is TGTGCTCTTGGGGCCGGCCAGTCGTACACCGATAAACTCATCTTT. Translated: CALGAGQSYTDKLIF.

The sample holds a few counts of this clone. This rearrangement joins TRDV1 to TRDJ1, with 9 bases that match TRDD3. V lost 5 bases and J lost 5; bases outside the gene matches: 45. The CDR3 contains 27 residues. The germline gives CDR1 TSWWSYY, CDR2 QGS. DNA for the CDR3: TGTGCTCTTGGGTTACGGCGGCTCCTACCGACGAAAGAACTTTACTGGGGGACGCTTAGTGGTTCTGATAAACTCATCTTT. The encoded protein is CALGLRRLLPTKELYWGTLSGSDKLIF.

This clone was found a few times. J is TRDJ1 and V is TRDV1, with 12 bases identical to TRDD3. Trimming cost V 1 base and J 3 bases; bases outside gene matches: 18. The CDR3 contains 21 residues. Germline values: CDR1 TSWWSYY, CDR2 QGS. CDR3 in DNA: TGTGCTCTTGGGGAACCCTCGCCTTCCTACGAGACTGGGGGATACCCCGATAAACTCATCTTT. Its protein is CALGEPSPSYETGGYPDKLIF.

This clone showed up just a few times. This chain joins TRDV1 and TRDJ1; 9 bases agree with TRDD2. The CDR3 runs 24 residues. Germline CDR1 and CDR2: TSWWSYY and QGS. J was trimmed by 0 bases and V by 3 bases; bases with no gene match: 29. Here the CDR3 DNA reads TGTGCTCTTGGGGACGGGGCCTTCCTACGTGTACTGGCCCATCAGCCACCGAACACCGATAAACTCATCTTT. Its translation: CALGDGAFLRVLAHQPPNTDKLIF.

The rearrangement joins TRDV1 to TRDJ1; the match to TRDD3 covers 9 bases. V shed 2 bases, J shed 3 bases, and the junction held 19 bases outside the gene matches. Germline CDR1 reads TSWWSYY; CDR2 reads QGS. The CDR3 sequence is 20 residues long. Here the CDR3 DNA reads TGTGCTCTTGGGGAAGGGGTAGTTCACTGGGGGAGTAACGGCGCCGATAAACTCATCTTT. This codes for CALGEGVVHWGSNGADKLIF.

As for this clone: This same CDR3 is encoded by further DNA sequences in the sample. The chain is built from TRDV2 and TRDJ1, with 13 bases fitting TRDD3. CDR1 GEAIGNYY and CDR2 EKD come from the germline V gene. V gave up 5 bases and J gave up 0 bases; unmatched junction bases: 17. CDR3 length: 20 residues. CDR3 sequence (DNA): TGTGCCTGTGTGGCCTTAAACTGGGGGATACGCTGTTGGTACACCGATAAACTCATCTTT. Translated: CACVALNWGIRCWYTDKLIF.